The source of this TCR beta chain is a study of high-grade serous ovarian cancer treatment subgroups. Tumor tissue was taken before any definitive surgery or chemotherapy was given. Trimming took 7 bases from V and 4 from J; bases not matched to a gene: 6. The length of the CDR3 is 14 residues. Germline loops: CDR1 MNHNS, CDR2 SASEGT. The protocol was immunoSEQ multiplex PCR, while the TCRdb copy is restricted to in-frame clones and leaves out a portion. The table lists 2,000 to 2,500 clones, roughly two thirds of them singletons. Notes on the study in general: Different patients shared almost no repertoire; same-patient tumors shared about 0.1 to 0.8. Higher neoantigen levels went with greater TCR clonal relatedness.

Regarding this clone: The antigen remains unidentified.

The receptor's source is a human donor with high-grade serous ovarian cancer. Sequenced input: tumor tissue. The rearrangement joins TRBV6-1 to TRBJ1-3, with 8 bases lining up with TRBD1. CDR3 in amino acids: CASKWTGKGNTIYF. The DNA of the CDR3 is TGTGCCAGCAAATGGACAGGGAAAGGAAACACCATATATTTT.